This entry lists 6 T cell receptor beta chains sequenced from one sample in a study of T cell repertoires in cytomegalovirus infection. Via MiXCR, TCRdb re-called the reads, giving one row per CDR3 protein. The repertoire holds under 600,000 distinct CDR3 sequences, approximately 15% seen once, with roughly a quarter in the top ten. Sequenced sample: CD8+ T cells from PBMCs. Receptors were obtained from a human donor in good health (CMV status not recorded). Some clones in this sample may be carry-over from other donors' samples.

This clonotype was counted many times. The V gene is TRBV27, the J gene TRBJ2-1; TRBD2 is a possible D gene (6 bases). In germline, CDR1 is MNHEY, CDR2 SMNVEV (reference sequence). The CDR3 contains 13 residues. Trimming cost V 5 bases and J 10 bases, with 15 bases left between them. CDR3 nucleotide sequence: TGTGCCAGCAGTCCCCGATGGGGGAGGGAGCAGTTCTTC. This translates into CASSPRWGREQFF.

At least ten counts were recorded for this clonotype. The genes are TRBV12-3 or TRBV12-4 and TRBJ2-3; the match to TRBD1 covers 9 bases. J lost 2 bases, V lost 11 bases, and 14 bases had no gene match. The CDR3 is 16 amino acids. The CDR3 is CAAAGPGQGNTDTQYF. The CDR3 DNA sequence: TGTGCCGCCGCGGGACCGGGACAGGGCAACACAGATACGCAGTATTTT.

This clonotype was counted between two and nine times. This rearrangement joins TRBV11-3 to TRBJ1-1, with TRBD1 as a possible D gene (5 bases). Trimming removed 3 bases from V and 1 base from J, with 15 bases in between. Germline CDR1 and CDR2: SGHNT and YENEEA. CDR3 length equals 16 residues. The CDR3 DNA reads TGTGCCAGCAGCTTGGGCGCAGGGCAGGAGAACACTGAAGCTTTCTTT. Residues: CASSLGAGQENTEAFF.

This clonotype turned up a few times. The chain has TRBV2 and TRBJ2-3, with a weak D call TRBD2 (6 bases). Deletions cut 0 bases from V and 2 bases from J, with 12 bases between. The CDR3 length is 16 residues. Germline lookup yields CDR1 SNHLY and CDR2 FYNNEI. The CDR3 DNA reads TGTGCCAGCAGTGAAGCGGGGGGTCCGCACACAGATACGCAGTATTTT. It codes for CASSEAGGPHTDTQYF.

The chain has TRBV6-5 and TRBJ2-2, with 7 nucleotides matching TRBD1. The V segment lost 2 bases and the J segment 4 bases; nucleotides outside the gene matches: 4. Germline V gives CDR1 MNHEY, CDR2 SVGAGI. There are 15 residues in the CDR3. The CDR3, as DNA: TGTGCCAGCAGTTACGGCACAGGGGTCACCGGGGAGCTGTTTTTT. This translates into CASSYGTGVTGELFF.

This clonotype showed up just a few times. The chain joins TRBV4-2 to TRBJ1-5, with no clear D. CDR3 length: 15 residues. Germline CDR1 reads LGHNA; CDR2 reads YNFKEQ. Between the trimmed V and J ends, which lost 4 bases and 0 bases, there was a span of 10 bases. The CDR3 is CASSRDKYSNQPQHF. DNA for the CDR3: TGTGCCAGCAGCCGCGACAAGTATAGCAATCAGCCCCAGCATTTT.